Each of the 21 T cell receptor beta chains below was sequenced from the same sample in a study of cytomegalovirus exposure and HLA in healthy donors. The PCR made use of 60 Vbeta and 13 Jbeta primers. The data were produced by immunoSEQ multiplex PCR, yet TCRdb's version contains in-frame clones alone and is incomplete. Here the sample spans 110,000 or so clones, 74% being singletons. The sample comprised PBMCs. The receptor set was obtained from a woman aged 50 to 60 in good health and CMV-seropositive.

V and J are TRBV30 and TRBJ2-7; weak D call: TRBD1 (5 bases). Trimming pared 3 bases from V and 3 bases from J, leaving 18 bases between. The CDR3 is 15 residues long. The germline CDR1 and CDR2 sequences are GTSNPN and SVGIG (reference sequence). The CDR3 DNA reads as TGTGCCTGGAGCGCCGTGGCAGGGCGCCGCTACGAGCAGTACTTC. This encodes CAWSAVAGRRYEQYF.

This chain connects TRBV19 to TRBJ2-7; 7 bases align to TRBD2. The V and J ends lost 0 bases and 0 bases, in that order; junction bases with no gene match: 5. The CDR3 has 16 amino acids. In germline, CDR1 is LNHDA, CDR2 SQIVND (reference sequence). CDR3 sequence (DNA): TGTGCCAGTAGTATAGATCGGAGCGGGAACTCCTACGAGCAGTACTTC. Amino acids: CASSIDRSGNSYEQYF.

The chain couples TRBV7-2 to TRBJ1-1, with D tentatively TRBD1 (5 bases). V gave up 5 bases and J gave up 1 base, with 8 bases separating them. This CDR3 spans 13 amino acids. The germline CDR1 and CDR2 sequences are SGHTA and FQGNSA. The CDR3 bases are TGTGCCAGCAGCCAAACAGGGAACACTGAAGCTTTCTTT. Translation: CASSQTGNTEAFF.

The chain combines TRBV7-8 with TRBJ2-5; 7 bases agree with TRBD1. There are 13 residues in the CDR3. The V segment lost 1 base and the J segment 10 bases; nucleotides outside the gene matches: 6. Germline V CDR1 and CDR2: SGHVS, FQNEAQ. The CDR3 region has the DNA TGTGCCAGCAGCTTAGGAGGGGGCGCGAACCAGTACTTC. This sequence encodes CASSLGGGANQYF.

The chain combines TRBV7-6 with TRBJ2-1; D is perhaps TRBD1 (5 bases). Trimming cost V 1 base and J 5 bases, with 12 bases left between them. This CDR3 comprises 15 residues. Germline CDR1 SGHVS, CDR2 FNYEAQ. The CDR3 DNA reads TGTGCCAGCAGCTTAGAGCCCAGGGCCAACAATGAGCAGTTCTTC. Amino acid sequence: CASSLEPRANNEQFF.

This sequence joins TRBV6-1 and TRBJ2-3; perhaps TRBD2 as D (6 bases). Germline V lookup: CDR1 MNHNS, CDR2 SASEGT. This CDR3 region has 15 residues. Trimming shortened V by 5 bases and J by 0 bases, and 12 bases separated the two germline ends. The CDR3: CASSPWGVSTDTQYF. DNA of the CDR3: TGTGCCAGCAGTCCCTGGGGGGTTAGCACAGATACGCAGTATTTT.

This clone occurred once. The chain carries TRBV30 and TRBJ1-2; 8 bases agree with TRBD1. V shed 3 bases and J 4 bases; nucleotides not matched to a gene: 7. CDR3 length: 14 residues. CDR1 and CDR2 from the germline V gene are GTSNPN and SVGIG (reference sequence). CDR3 DNA sequence: TGTGCCTGGAGCTCCAGGGGGCAAACCTATGGCTACACCTTC. Protein product: CAWSSRGQTYGYTF.

This sequence joins TRBV5-1 and TRBJ1-5; TRBD1 aligns across 10 bases. Germline assignment: CDR1 SGHRS and CDR2 YFSETQ. The CDR3 extends over 15 amino acids. The V and J ends lost 0 bases and 6 bases, in that order; junction bases with no gene match: 3. The chain's CDR3 is CASSLETGGGQPQHF. CDR3 nucleotide sequence: TGCGCCAGCAGCTTGGAGACAGGGGGCGGTCAGCCCCAGCATTTT.

This rearrangement joins TRBV6-5 to TRBJ1-1; TRBD1 might be the D (6 bases). Germline V gives CDR1 MNHEY, CDR2 SVGAGI. The CDR3 runs to 14 residues. V was shortened by 2 bases and J by 1 base, with 8 bases between the two germline ends. The CDR3 loop reads CASSYQQGNTEAFF. CDR3 in DNA: TGTGCCAGCAGTTACCAACAGGGGAACACTGAAGCTTTCTTT.

The genes are TRBV11-2 and TRBJ1-1; D not certain. V gave up 1 base and J gave up 7 bases, with 10 bases separating them. This CDR3 comprises 13 residues. In germline, CDR1 is SGHAT, CDR2 FQNNGV. The CDR3 coding sequence is TGTGCCAGCAGCTTAGGGCAGGTTATTGAAGCTTTCTTT. Amino acid sequence: CASSLGQVIEAFF.

This clone was seen more than once but under ten times. V is TRBV5-4 and J is TRBJ1-4; D call uncertain. V gave up 4 bases and J gave up 0 bases, with 7 bases separating them. The CDR3 has 14 amino acids. Germline assignment: CDR1 SGHNT and CDR2 YYREEE (reference sequence). For the CDR3, the DNA is TGTGCCAGCAGCACCACTGCAACTAATGAAAAACTGTTTTTT. Its translation is CASSTTATNEKLFF.

This sequence joins TRBV4-3 and TRBJ2-3, with TRBD2 identical over 15 bases. Unmatched junction bases numbered 7, after V lost 1 base and J lost 2 bases. Germline values: CDR1 LGHNA, CDR2 YSLEER. The CDR3 runs to 19 residues. CDR3 sequence: CASSQVWTSGGALTDTQYF. In DNA form, the CDR3 reads TGCGCCAGCAGCCAAGTTTGGACTAGCGGGGGGGCCCTCACAGATACGCAGTATTTT.

V and J are TRBV19 and TRBJ1-1; 7 nucleotides match TRBD1. J lost 3 bases, V lost 8 bases, and 15 bases had no gene match. CDR1 is LNHDA and CDR2 is SQIVND in the germline V gene (reference sequence). The CDR3 contains 16 residues. The CDR3, as DNA: TGTGCCAGTGGACAGGACATCCGCCCCCGGCACACTGAAGCTTTCTTT. Amino acid sequence: CASGQDIRPRHTEAFF.

This clone came up a few times. The genes are TRBV2 and TRBJ1-2; TRBD1 aligns across 12 bases. CDR3 length: 16 residues. Looked up from germline, CDR1 is SNHLY and CDR2 is FYNNEI. J gave up 7 bases and V 2 bases, and 8 bases lay outside the gene matches. This CDR3 is CASSEWGGQGASGYTF. CDR3 in DNA: TGTGCCAGCAGTGAATGGGGGGGACAGGGGGCCTCTGGCTACACCTTC.

The gene calls are TRBV4-1 and TRBJ2-3; TRBD2 agrees at 8 bases. Germline V lookup: CDR1 MGHRA, CDR2 YSYEKL. Losses at the gene ends were 3 bases for V and 4 bases for J; bases not matched to a gene: 3. This CDR3 contains 14 residues. The CDR3 here is CASSQAGGPDTQYF. CDR3 nucleotides: TGCGCCAGCAGCCAGGCGGGAGGCCCAGATACGCAGTATTTT.

V usage is TRBV7-2 and J usage is TRBJ2-7; 8 nucleotides agree with TRBD2. Germline CDR1 SGHTA, CDR2 FQGNSA. Trimming took 4 bases from V and 2 from J; bases not matched to a gene: 7. This CDR3 is built from 15 residues. The CDR3 spells CASSSWTSLTYEQYF. CDR3 bases: TGTGCCAGCAGCTCCTGGACTAGCTTAACCTACGAGCAGTACTTC.

This clone came up once. The chain couples TRBV29-1 to TRBJ2-7; 9 bases are a match to TRBD2. Unmatched junction bases numbered 5, after V lost 5 bases and J lost 6 bases. Germline CDR1 is SQVTM and CDR2 is ANQGSEA. CDR3 length: 12 residues. This chain's CDR3 is CSVIAGDGEQYF. CDR3 nucleotides: TGCAGCGTTATAGCGGGAGATGGCGAGCAGTACTTC.

The V and J genes are TRBV6-5 and TRBJ1-1; TRBD1 might be the D (6 bases). The CDR3 runs 16 residues. Germline CDR1 is MNHEY and CDR2 is SVGAGI. V gave up 5 bases and J gave up 3 bases, with 19 bases separating them. The CDR3 sequence is CASSHYLRGGDTEAFF. As DNA, the CDR3 is TGTGCCAGCAGTCACTACCTCAGGGGTGGGGACACTGAAGCTTTCTTT.

Comments on this clone: A read error may produce the germline difference seen at one junction end. The J gene is TRBJ2-3, the V gene TRBV9, with unresolved D. The CDR3 sequence is 14 residues long. From germline, CDR1 is SGDLS and CDR2 YYNGEE. The CDR3 DNA follows: TGTGCCAGCAGCGTAGACACATACACAAATACGCAGTATTTT. Protein product: CASSVDTYTNTQYF.

The chain couples TRBV5-4 to TRBJ1-3; D is undetermined. The CDR3 is 14 residues long. V dropped 0 bases and J dropped 4 bases, with 8 bases sitting between them. Looked up from germline, CDR1 is SGHNT and CDR2 is YYREEE (reference sequence). DNA of the CDR3: TGTGCCAGCAGCTTGGCGGGTAACGGAAACACCATATATTTT. Translation: CASSLAGNGNTIYF.

The chain links TRBV7-8 to TRBJ2-7; TRBD2 aligns across 11 bases. Looked up from germline, CDR1 is SGHVS and CDR2 is FQNEAQ. The CDR3 length is 17 residues. J gave up 6 bases and V 5 bases, and 15 bases lay outside the gene matches. The CDR3 loop reads CASSLSRIAGGSGEQYF. The CDR3 nucleotides read TGTGCCAGCAGCCTGAGCCGAATAGCGGGAGGGTCGGGCGAGCAGTACTTC.